Detailed here is one TCR beta chain. Its specificity is unknown. The sample belongs to a study of CXCR3-negative and CXCR3-positive naive CD8 T cells. The study, taken as a whole, reports: Naive cells positive for CXCR3 carried more hydrophobic TRB CDR3s than CXCR3-negative ones. Memory cells differed in TRBV-TRBJ usage, but naive CXCR3-negative and CXCR3-positive cells had similar usage. Diversity proved comparably high across both naive subsets and much lower in memory CD8+ cells.

Germline V gene sequence: CDR1 MNHNS, CDR2 SASEGT. This CDR3 has 12 amino acids. cDNA libraries for TRB were generated by 5' RACE incorporating UMI labels. TCRdb reprocessed the 5' RACE reads and keeps a single row for each CDR3 protein, giving no DNA. The sample table includes roughly 120,000 distinct CDR3 sequences. This clonotype was sampled from a human donor in good health. Some clones in this sample may be carry-over from other donors' samples. The sequenced sample consisted of naive CXCR3+ CD8+ T cells from blood. Specified subset: CD45RO-CCR7+CD27+CD95- naive CD8+ T cells expressing CXCR3 (TNR3+). This chain uses TRBV6-1 with TRBJ2-7; TCRdb reports TRBD1, a call that lacks DNA to check it against. CDR3: CASSLTGDEQYF.